These T cell receptor beta chains were read from a single sample in a study of Tregs in tolerant kidney transplant recipients. Using immunoSEQ multiplex PCR, the repertoire was profiled, and TCRdb retains in-frame clones only, with some absent. The profile shows roughly 15,000 clones, around 80% of them singletons. The sequences come from Tregs from blood, collected before the transplant. Source of these receptors: a human donor who received a combined kidney and bone marrow transplant. The CDR3 runs from the conserved cysteine through the conserved F or W. The order of the fields is D gene, J gene, clone size, V gene, CDR3 protein, CDR3 DNA. D genes are given only for firm matches. The size field is filled for only some rows; it gives once, few, many or a size class.

d_call: TRBD1; j_call: TRBJ1-2; clone_size: NA; v_call: TRBV2; cdr3_aa: CASSATGDSYGYTF; cdr3_nt: TGTGCCAGCAGTGCGACAGGGGACTCTTATGGCTACACCTTC
d_call: NA; j_call: TRBJ2-7; clone_size: NA; v_call: TRBV2; cdr3_aa: CASSEGGGWGEQYF; cdr3_nt: TGTGCCAGCAGTGAAGGGGGGGGCTGGGGCGAGCAGTACTTC
d_call: TRBD1; j_call: TRBJ1-2; clone_size: NA; v_call: TRBV6-1; cdr3_aa: CASSAQGARYTEAYGYTF; cdr3_nt: TGTGCCAGCAGTGCGCAGGGGGCGCGGTATACGGAGGCATATGGCTACACCTTC
d_call: NA; j_call: TRBJ2-7; clone_size: NA; v_call: TRBV5-1; cdr3_aa: CASSGGTYYEQYF; cdr3_nt: TGCGCCAGCAGCGGAGGGACTTACTACGAGCAGTACTTC
d_call: TRBD2; j_call: TRBJ2-7; clone_size: NA; v_call: TRBV5-5; cdr3_aa: CASSIAGIDYEQYF; cdr3_nt: TGTGCCAGCAGCATAGCGGGGATTGACTACGAGCAGTACTTC
d_call: TRBD2; j_call: TRBJ2-2; clone_size: NA; v_call: TRBV25-1; cdr3_aa: CASRAGGPTGELFF; cdr3_nt: TGTGCCAGCAGAGCGGGGGGGCCAACCGGGGAGCTGTTTTTT
d_call: NA; j_call: TRBJ1-1; clone_size: NA; v_call: TRBV5-1; cdr3_aa: CASSLASQGRNTEAFF; cdr3_nt: TGCGCCAGCAGCTTGGCCTCCCAGGGGAGGAACACTGAAGCTTTCTTT
d_call: TRBD1; j_call: TRBJ1-2; clone_size: NA; v_call: TRBV19; cdr3_aa: CASSPKTGALVSYGYTF; cdr3_nt: TGTGCCAGTAGTCCTAAAACAGGGGCGCTTGTTTCCTATGGCTACACCTTC
d_call: NA; j_call: TRBJ2-2; clone_size: NA; v_call: TRBV6-5; cdr3_aa: CASSLRTGELFF; cdr3_nt: TGTGCCAGCAGCCTACGAACCGGGGAGCTGTTTTTT
d_call: NA; j_call: TRBJ2-5; clone_size: NA; v_call: TRBV4-1; cdr3_aa: CASSHASRSGETQYF; cdr3_nt: TGCGCCAGCAGCCACGCCTCAAGATCGGGAGAGACCCAGTACTTC
d_call: NA; j_call: TRBJ1-2; clone_size: few; v_call: TRBV29-1; cdr3_aa: CSVEGGNGYTF; cdr3_nt: TGCAGCGTTGAAGGAGGGAATGGCTACACCTTC
d_call: NA; j_call: TRBJ2-7; clone_size: NA; v_call: TRBV19; cdr3_aa: CASRRDTLSSYEQYF; cdr3_nt: TGTGCCAGTAGAAGGGACACCCTATCATCCTACGAGCAGTACTTC
d_call: NA; j_call: TRBJ2-1; clone_size: NA; v_call: TRBV5-8; cdr3_aa: CASSLWQIDEQFF; cdr3_nt: TGTGCCAGCAGCTTGTGGCAGATCGATGAGCAGTTCTTC
d_call: TRBD1; j_call: TRBJ1-1; clone_size: NA; v_call: TRBV18; cdr3_aa: CASSRTGSATEAFF; cdr3_nt: TGTGCCAGCTCCAGGACAGGTTCGGCCACTGAAGCTTTCTTT
d_call: NA; j_call: TRBJ1-2; clone_size: NA; v_call: TRBV28; cdr3_aa: CASSPTGPYGYTF; cdr3_nt: TGTGCCAGCAGTCCGACAGGCCCCTATGGCTACACCTTC
d_call: TRBD1; j_call: TRBJ2-7; clone_size: few; v_call: TRBV25-1; cdr3_aa: CASSAVDRDEQYF; cdr3_nt: TGTGCCAGCAGTGCCGTGGACAGGGACGAGCAGTACTTC
d_call: TRBD1; j_call: TRBJ1-3; clone_size: once; v_call: TRBV5-1; cdr3_aa: CASSSTGAGNTIYF; cdr3_nt: TGCGCCAGCAGCTCGACAGGGGCTGGAAACACCATATATTTT
d_call: TRBD1; j_call: TRBJ1-1; clone_size: once; v_call: TRBV6-4; cdr3_aa: CASRLTGATEAFF; cdr3_nt: TGTGCCAGCAGATTGACAGGGGCCACTGAAGCTTTCTTT
d_call: TRBD2; j_call: TRBJ2-1; clone_size: NA; v_call: TRBV7-6; cdr3_aa: CASSPRTSGGTEQFF; cdr3_nt: TGTGCCAGCAGCCCCCGGACTAGCGGGGGGACTGAGCAGTTCTTC
d_call: NA; j_call: TRBJ2-7; clone_size: few; v_call: TRBV11-2; cdr3_aa: CASSSGGAGGYEQYF; cdr3_nt: TGTGCCAGCAGCTCAGGAGGGGCAGGGGGGTACGAGCAGTACTTC
d_call: TRBD1; j_call: TRBJ1-2; clone_size: NA; v_call: TRBV6-5; cdr3_aa: CASRDRVAGYTF; cdr3_nt: TGTGCCAGCAGGGACAGGGTGGCCGGCTACACCTTC
d_call: NA; j_call: TRBJ2-1; clone_size: once; v_call: TRBV11-3; cdr3_aa: CASSLGGEDEQFF; cdr3_nt: TGTGCCAGCAGCTTAGGGGGGGAGGATGAGCAGTTCTTC
d_call: NA; j_call: TRBJ2-2; clone_size: few; v_call: TRBV6-5; cdr3_aa: CASRTQGPGELFF; cdr3_nt: TGTGCCAGCAGGACCCAGGGTCCCGGGGAGCTGTTTTTT
d_call: TRBD1; j_call: TRBJ1-2; clone_size: NA; v_call: TRBV5-6; cdr3_aa: CASSSTGVDGYTF; cdr3_nt: TGTGCCAGCAGCTCGACAGGGGTGGATGGCTACACCTTC
d_call: TRBD1; j_call: TRBJ1-5; clone_size: NA; v_call: TRBV12-5; cdr3_aa: CASGLEYLTGSKQPQHF; cdr3_nt: TGTGCTAGTGGTTTGGAATATTTGACAGGGAGTAAACAGCCCCAGCATTTT
d_call: TRBD2; j_call: TRBJ2-7; clone_size: NA; v_call: TRBV6-5; cdr3_aa: CASRQAGGRRQYF; cdr3_nt: TGTGCCAGCCGCCAGGCGGGGGGAAGGAGGCAGTACTTC
d_call: TRBD1; j_call: TRBJ1-2; clone_size: few; v_call: TRBV28; cdr3_aa: CASRYLGQDYGYTF; cdr3_nt: TGTGCCAGCCGCTACTTGGGACAGGACTATGGCTACACCTTC
d_call: NA; j_call: TRBJ1-2; clone_size: NA; v_call: TRBV4-1; cdr3_aa: CASSRGGLLMGDYGYTF; cdr3_nt: TGCGCCAGCAGCCGAGGAGGTCTACTAATGGGTGACTATGGCTACACCTTC
d_call: TRBD1; j_call: TRBJ1-2; clone_size: NA; v_call: TRBV5-6; cdr3_aa: CASSQIDRVDGYTF; cdr3_nt: TGTGCCAGCAGCCAGATTGACAGGGTTGATGGCTACACCTTC
d_call: NA; j_call: TRBJ1-5; clone_size: NA; v_call: TRBV10-3; cdr3_aa: CAISPGGQPQHF; cdr3_nt: TGTGCCATCAGTCCGGGAGGTCAGCCCCAGCATTTT
d_call: TRBD1; j_call: TRBJ2-3; clone_size: NA; v_call: TRBV10-1; cdr3_aa: CASWSGQGTDTQYF; cdr3_nt: TGCGCCAGCTGGTCCGGACAGGGCACAGATACGCAGTATTTT
d_call: TRBD1; j_call: TRBJ1-6; clone_size: NA; v_call: TRBV15; cdr3_aa: CATSFPLGQGKSPLHF; cdr3_nt: TGTGCCACCAGCTTTCCCCTCGGACAGGGGAAATCACCCCTCCACTTT
d_call: TRBD1; j_call: TRBJ1-4; clone_size: NA; v_call: TRBV5-1; cdr3_aa: CASSPTGGVEKLFF; cdr3_nt: TGCGCCAGCAGCCCGACAGGGGGGGTTGAAAAACTGTTTTTT
d_call: NA; j_call: TRBJ2-5; clone_size: NA; v_call: TRBV5-1; cdr3_aa: CASSFWQADQETQYF; cdr3_nt: TGCGCCAGCAGCTTTTGGCAGGCCGACCAAGAGACCCAGTACTTC
d_call: TRBD1; j_call: TRBJ2-7; clone_size: NA; v_call: TRBV5-1; cdr3_aa: CASSFGTGGYEQYF; cdr3_nt: TGCGCCAGCAGCTTCGGGACAGGGGGCTACGAGCAGTACTTC
d_call: TRBD1; j_call: TRBJ1-1; clone_size: NA; v_call: TRBV2; cdr3_aa: CASSEPPGGSEAFF; cdr3_nt: TGTGCCAGCAGTGAACCGCCAGGGGGGTCTGAAGCTTTCTTT
d_call: NA; j_call: TRBJ1-4; clone_size: NA; v_call: TRBV5-4; cdr3_aa: CASSQGLANEKLFF; cdr3_nt: TGTGCCAGCAGCCAGGGGCTGGCTAATGAAAAACTGTTTTTT
d_call: TRBD1; j_call: TRBJ2-7; clone_size: once; v_call: TRBV5-4; cdr3_aa: CASSSLWTGLDEQYF; cdr3_nt: TGTGCCAGCAGCTCGCTCTGGACAGGGTTAGACGAGCAGTACTTC
d_call: NA; j_call: TRBJ1-4; clone_size: NA; v_call: TRBV5-6; cdr3_aa: CASSHPDGAGDEKLFF; cdr3_nt: TGTGCCAGCAGCCATCCCGACGGGGCGGGGGATGAAAAACTGTTTTTT
d_call: TRBD2; j_call: TRBJ2-7; clone_size: NA; v_call: TRBV9; cdr3_aa: CASSPSGVYEQYF; cdr3_nt: TGTGCCAGCAGCCCAAGCGGGGTATACGAGCAGTACTTC
d_call: TRBD1; j_call: TRBJ2-7; clone_size: few; v_call: TRBV4-1; cdr3_aa: CASSQGDRQGDEQYF; cdr3_nt: TGCGCCAGCAGCCAAGGGGACCGACAGGGGGACGAGCAGTACTTC
d_call: TRBD2; j_call: TRBJ2-3; clone_size: NA; v_call: TRBV2; cdr3_aa: CASERGGGFVGTQYF; cdr3_nt: TGTGCCAGCGAGCGGGGGGGAGGTTTTGTAGGTACGCAGTATTTT
d_call: TRBD2; j_call: TRBJ2-2; clone_size: NA; v_call: TRBV4-1; cdr3_aa: CASSQPSGTSTGELFF; cdr3_nt: TGCGCCAGCAGCCAGCCCTCCGGGACTAGCACCGGGGAGCTGTTTTTT
d_call: TRBD1; j_call: TRBJ1-2; clone_size: NA; v_call: TRBV6-4; cdr3_aa: CASILEDRGGYGYTF; cdr3_nt: TGTGCCAGCATCCTGGAGGACAGGGGGGGGTATGGCTACACCTTC
d_call: NA; j_call: TRBJ1-4; clone_size: NA; v_call: TRBV7-9; cdr3_aa: CASNPLVPGQGIWDEKLFF; cdr3_nt: TGTGCCAGCAACCCCCTCGTCCCGGGGCAGGGGATTTGGGATGAAAAACTGTTTTTT
d_call: NA; j_call: TRBJ2-2; clone_size: NA; v_call: TRBV6-5; cdr3_aa: CASSYLGRAGELFF; cdr3_nt: TGTGCCAGCAGTTACCTAGGTCGGGCCGGGGAGCTGTTTTTT
d_call: NA; j_call: TRBJ1-1; clone_size: NA; v_call: TRBV2; cdr3_aa: CASSEDRPNTEAFF; cdr3_nt: TGTGCCAGCAGTGAAGACAGGCCGAACACTGAAGCTTTCTTT
d_call: NA; j_call: TRBJ2-1; clone_size: NA; v_call: TRBV4-1; cdr3_aa: CASSHGAGSYSEQFF; cdr3_nt: TGCGCCAGCAGCCATGGGGCAGGGTCGTACAGTGAGCAGTTCTTC
d_call: TRBD1; j_call: TRBJ1-2; clone_size: few; v_call: TRBV28; cdr3_aa: CASLRDSALGGYTF; cdr3_nt: TGTGCCAGCCTGAGGGACAGCGCCCTCGGGGGCTACACCTTC
d_call: NA; j_call: TRBJ1-2; clone_size: NA; v_call: TRBV15; cdr3_aa: CATSRDIDSFYGYTF; cdr3_nt: TGTGCCACCAGCAGAGATATCGACAGCTTCTATGGCTACACCTTC
d_call: NA; j_call: TRBJ2-3; clone_size: NA; v_call: TRBV7-9; cdr3_aa: CASSLGSPFNTQYF; cdr3_nt: TGTGCCAGCAGCTTAGGAAGCCCTTTTAATACGCAGTATTTT
d_call: NA; j_call: TRBJ1-1; clone_size: NA; v_call: TRBV5-6; cdr3_aa: CASSLRRGITEAFF; cdr3_nt: TGTGCCAGCAGCTTGCGCAGGGGAATTACTGAAGCTTTCTTT
d_call: NA; j_call: TRBJ2-7; clone_size: NA; v_call: TRBV7-8; cdr3_aa: CASSLASRRPLISYEQYF; cdr3_nt: TGTGCCAGCAGCTTAGCGTCCCGGAGGCCCCTAATATCCTACGAGCAGTACTTC
d_call: TRBD1; j_call: TRBJ1-1; clone_size: NA; v_call: TRBV7-9; cdr3_aa: CASRQGGQGWRAEAFF; cdr3_nt: TGTGCCAGCAGGCAGGGGGGACAGGGGTGGAGAGCTGAAGCTTTCTTT
d_call: NA; j_call: TRBJ2-1; clone_size: NA; v_call: TRBV7-2; cdr3_aa: CASSVQGSSYNEQFF; cdr3_nt: TGTGCCAGCAGCGTACAGGGTTCCTCCTACAATGAGCAGTTCTTC